Following are 16 T cell receptor beta chains from one sample sequenced in a study of PD-L1 blockade in urothelial cancer. Time point: peripheral blood 6 weeks after treatment start. Generated by immunoSEQ multiplex PCR, the TCRdb table keeps only in-frame clones and is missing some. The data contain just over 40,000 clones, roughly 81% of them singletons. The material sequenced was PBMCs, taken around atezolizumab (anti-PD-L1) treatment. The source is a man between 65 and 80 years old with urothelial cancer.

The genes are TRBV9 and TRBJ2-2, with D maybe TRBD1 (5 bases). Germline CDR1 is SGDLS and CDR2 is YYNGEE. Trimming shortened V by 0 bases and J by 0 bases, and 9 bases separated the two germline ends. CDR3 size: 16 residues. CDR3 residues: CASSVEETANTGELFF. DNA of the CDR3: TGTGCCAGCAGCGTAGAAGAGACAGCGAACACCGGGGAGCTGTTTTTT. Filled out from reference TRBV9 and TRBJ2-2, the complete variable domain reads DSGVTQTPKHLITATGQRVTLRCSPRSGDLSVYWYQQSLDQGLQFLIQYYNGEERAKGNILERFSAQQFPDLHSELNLSSLELGDSALYFCASSVEETANTGELFFGEGSRLTVL.

The CDR3 sequence: CASSKGQVGTEAFF. In DNA, the CDR3 is TGTGCCAGCAGTAAAGGACAGGTGGGGACTGAAGCTTTCTTT. The chain carries TRBV2 and TRBJ1-1; 7 nucleotides match TRBD1. The CDR3 extends over 14 amino acids. J was trimmed by 5 bases and V by 5 bases; bases with no gene match: 8. CDR1 is SNHLY and CDR2 is FYNNEI in the germline V gene.

This chain connects TRBV2 to TRBJ2-3, with D possibly being TRBD1 (5 bases). Germline CDR1 reads SNHLY; CDR2 reads FYNNEI. The CDR3 covers 13 residues. The V and J ends lost 2 bases and 6 bases respectively, with 9 bases between them. CDR3 in amino acids: CASSEQQADTQYF. CDR3 DNA: TGTGCCAGCAGTGAACAACAGGCGGATACGCAGTATTTT.

The chain couples TRBV7-9 to TRBJ2-5, with 8 bases that match TRBD2. With V trimmed by 8 bases and J by 5 bases, 10 bases remained unmatched. Germline V gene sequence: CDR1 SEHNR, CDR2 FQNEAQ (reference sequence). The CDR3 is made up of 14 amino acids. The CDR3 is CASGPGRARETQYF. DNA of the CDR3: TGTGCCAGCGGGCCCGGGAGGGCGAGGGAGACCCAGTACTTC.

This clone appeared a single time. This sequence joins TRBV5-6 and TRBJ1-4; TRBD1 is a possible D gene (5 bases). Germline lookup yields CDR1 SGHDT and CDR2 YYEEEE. The V end lost 4 bases, the J end lost 4 bases, and 11 bases lay between the germline ends. The CDR3 spans 14 residues. CDR3: CASSVGGYNEKLFF. The CDR3 DNA follows: TGTGCCAGCAGCGTCGGGGGGTATAATGAAAAACTGTTTTTT.

This chain links TRBV27 with TRBJ1-5; 7 bases agree with TRBD1. J gave up 6 bases and V 3 bases, and 2 bases lay outside the gene matches. The V gene's germline CDR1 is MNHEY and CDR2 SMNVEV (reference sequence). This CDR3 comprises 13 residues. CDR3 bases: TGTGCCAGCAGTTTTGACAGGGTTCAGCCCCAGCATTTT. It specifies CASSFDRVQPQHF.

The chain links TRBV7-9 to TRBJ2-7, with TRBD1 matching 10 bases. The CDR3 is 14 residues long. CDR1 is SEHNR, CDR2 FQNEAQ, per germline (reference sequence). V was clipped by 5 bases and J by 2 bases; unmatched bases: 3. The CDR3 spells CASSPGQGTYEQYF. CDR3 in DNA: TGTGCCAGCAGCCCGGGACAGGGGACCTACGAGCAGTACTTC.

The V gene is TRBV18, the J gene TRBJ1-1; possibly TRBD1 for D (5 bases). The CDR3 contains 14 residues. The V end was cut by 3 bases, the J end by 0 bases, with 8 bases between. The germline CDR1 and CDR2 sequences are KGHSH and LQKENI. The CDR3 coding sequence is TGTGCCAGCTCACCTACAGGCTTGAACACTGAAGCTTTCTTT. Its protein product is CASSPTGLNTEAFF.

The V gene is TRBV28, the J gene TRBJ2-7, with TRBD2 matching 11 bases. This CDR3 has 15 residues. Germline CDR1 MDHEN, CDR2 SYDVKM. After removal of 7 bases from V and 5 bases from J, the junction contained 10 bases not matched to a gene. The CDR3 DNA reads TGTGCCAGCACCCAACTAGCGGGAGCATGGAACGAGCAGTACTTC. Translating it yields CASTQLAGAWNEQYF.

The count of this clone is one. This chain joins TRBV6-5 and TRBJ2-1; weak D call: TRBD1 (6 bases). Trimming pared 4 bases from V and 4 bases from J, leaving 11 bases between. This CDR3 spans 14 amino acids. CDR1 and CDR2 from the germline V gene are MNHEY and SVGAGI. CDR3 in amino acids: CASSSGDKYNEQFF. The CDR3 nucleotides read TGTGCCAGCAGTTCTGGGGACAAGTACAATGAGCAGTTCTTC.

This clone was counted a few times. This chain connects TRBV28 to TRBJ2-5; 8 bases map to TRBD1. Germline values: CDR1 MDHEN, CDR2 SYDVKM. V shed 3 bases and J 4 bases; nucleotides not matched to a gene: 10. This CDR3 region has 16 residues. CDR3 sequence (DNA): TGTGCCAGCAGTTTCCCCCCGGACAGGGTTCGAGAGACCCAGTACTTC. Amino acids: CASSFPPDRVRETQYF.

V usage is TRBV30 and J usage is TRBJ1-1; 12 positions match TRBD1. Losses at the gene ends were 1 base for V and 0 bases for J; bases not matched to a gene: 6. The CDR3 has 17 amino acids. From germline, CDR1 is GTSNPN and CDR2 SVGIG (reference sequence). CDR3 region: CAWSGDRGPLVNTEAFF. Here the CDR3 DNA reads TGTGCCTGGAGTGGGGACAGGGGGCCTTTAGTGAACACTGAAGCTTTCTTT.

This sequence joins TRBV10-1 and TRBJ2-3; 9 bases map to TRBD2. Germline V gene data show CDR1 as WNHNN and CDR2 as SYGVQD (reference sequence). The CDR3 has 18 amino acids. Germline trimming cut 0 bases from V and 3 bases from J; bases unmatched to any gene: 10. The CDR3 coding sequence is TGCGCCAGCAGTGAGTCGATAGGGGCTAGCGGGAATACAGATACGCAGTATTTT. Its translation: CASSESIGASGNTDTQYF.

This clone appeared once. V is TRBV19 and J is TRBJ1-2; weak D call: TRBD1 (6 bases). Germline V gene data show CDR1 as LNHDA and CDR2 as SQIVND (reference sequence). The CDR3 totals 17 residues. The germline V and J ends were trimmed by 6 bases and 4 bases, with 24 bases remaining between them. The CDR3 bases are TGTGCCAGTAGATCGGGACACGAGAGGAGAATATCCTATGGCTACACCTTC. Translated: CASRSGHERRISYGYTF.

The chain links TRBV18 to TRBJ2-3; TRBD1 might be the D (5 bases). CDR1 KGHSH and CDR2 LQKENI come from the germline V gene. Trimming stripped 3 bases from V and 3 bases from J, with 10 bases between. This CDR3 contains 14 residues. This CDR3 reads CASSPERGTDTQYF. CDR3 coding DNA: TGTGCCAGCTCACCGGAAAGGGGTACAGATACGCAGTATTTT.

The CDR3 nucleotides read TGTGCCAGTAGTGAGGGGAGCGGGGAAACGCAGTATTTT. Translating it yields CASSEGSGETQYF. The J gene is TRBJ2-3, the V gene TRBV19; 7 nucleotides match TRBD2. The germline V gene encodes CDR1 LNHDA and CDR2 SQIVND (reference sequence). The CDR3 length is 13 residues. J gave up 9 bases and V 5 bases, and 8 bases lay outside the gene matches.